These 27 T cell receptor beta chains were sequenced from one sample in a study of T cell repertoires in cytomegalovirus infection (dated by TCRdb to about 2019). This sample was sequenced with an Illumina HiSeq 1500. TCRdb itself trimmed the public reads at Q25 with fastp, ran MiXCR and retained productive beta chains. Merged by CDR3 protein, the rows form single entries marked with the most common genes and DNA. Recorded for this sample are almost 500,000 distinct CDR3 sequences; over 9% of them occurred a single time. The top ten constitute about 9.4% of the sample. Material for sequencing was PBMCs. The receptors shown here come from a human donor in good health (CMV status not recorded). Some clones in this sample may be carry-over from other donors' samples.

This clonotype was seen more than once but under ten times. The CDR3 region has the DNA TGTGCCAGCAGTTACGAGGGGGGTAACGAGCAGTACTTC. Protein sequence: CASSYEGGNEQYF. The chain recombines TRBV6-6 with TRBJ2-7; D tentatively reads TRBD1 or TRBD2 (6 bases each). Trimming pared 2 bases from V and 5 bases from J, leaving 10 bases between. The CDR3 totals 13 residues. Germline V gene data show CDR1 as MNHNY and CDR2 as SVGAGI (reference sequence).

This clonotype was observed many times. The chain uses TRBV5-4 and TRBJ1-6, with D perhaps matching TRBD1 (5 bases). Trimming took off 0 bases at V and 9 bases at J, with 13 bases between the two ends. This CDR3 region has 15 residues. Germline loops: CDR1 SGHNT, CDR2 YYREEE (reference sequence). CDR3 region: CASSLAGRDGSPLHF. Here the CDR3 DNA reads TGTGCCAGCAGCTTGGCCGGCAGGGATGGTTCACCCCTCCACTTT.

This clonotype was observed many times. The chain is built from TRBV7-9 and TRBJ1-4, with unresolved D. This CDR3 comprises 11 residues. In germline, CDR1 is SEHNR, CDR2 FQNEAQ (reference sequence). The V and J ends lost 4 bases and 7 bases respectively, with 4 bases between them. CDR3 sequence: CASSSTEKLFF. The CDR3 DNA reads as TGTGCCAGCAGCTCCACTGAAAAACTGTTTTTT. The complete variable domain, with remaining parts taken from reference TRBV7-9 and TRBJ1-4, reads DTGVSQNPRHKITKRGQNVTFRCDPISEHNRLYWYRQTLGQGPEFLTYFQNEAQLEKSRLLSDRFSAERPKGSFSTLEIQRTEQGDSAMYLCASSSTEKLFFGSGTQLSVL.

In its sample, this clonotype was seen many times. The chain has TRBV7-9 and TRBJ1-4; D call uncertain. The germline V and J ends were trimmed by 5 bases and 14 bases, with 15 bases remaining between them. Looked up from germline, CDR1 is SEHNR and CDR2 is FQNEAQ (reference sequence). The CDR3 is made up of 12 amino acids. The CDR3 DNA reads TGTGCCAGCAGCCGCATAGAGGAGGGCCTGTTTTTT. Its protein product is CASSRIEEGLFF.

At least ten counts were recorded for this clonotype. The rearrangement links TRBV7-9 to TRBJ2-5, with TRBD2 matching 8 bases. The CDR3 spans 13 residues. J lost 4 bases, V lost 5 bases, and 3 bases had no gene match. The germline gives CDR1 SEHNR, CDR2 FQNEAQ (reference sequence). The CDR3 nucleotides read TGTGCCAGCAGCCGAGCGGGAGTAGAGACCCAGTACTTC. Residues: CASSRAGVETQYF.

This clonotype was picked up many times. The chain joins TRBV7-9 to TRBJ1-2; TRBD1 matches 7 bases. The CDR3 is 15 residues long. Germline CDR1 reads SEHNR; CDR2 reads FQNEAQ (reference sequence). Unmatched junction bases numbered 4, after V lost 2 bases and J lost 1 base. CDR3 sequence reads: CASSLYGTVNYGYTF. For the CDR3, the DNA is TGTGCCAGCAGCTTATATGGGACAGTTAACTATGGCTACACCTTC.

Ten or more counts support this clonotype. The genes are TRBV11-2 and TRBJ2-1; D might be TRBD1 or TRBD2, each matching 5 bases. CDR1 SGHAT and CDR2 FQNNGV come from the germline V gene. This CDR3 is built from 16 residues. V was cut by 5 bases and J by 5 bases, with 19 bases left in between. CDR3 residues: CASSPRGALAHNEQFF. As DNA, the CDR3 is TGTGCCAGCAGCCCAAGAGGGGCTCTTGCCCACAATGAGCAGTTCTTC.

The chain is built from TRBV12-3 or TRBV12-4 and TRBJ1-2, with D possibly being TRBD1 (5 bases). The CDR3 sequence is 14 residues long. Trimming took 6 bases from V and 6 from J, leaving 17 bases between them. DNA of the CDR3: TGTGCCAGCAGGGGAGTGGGCAGGGTTGATGGCTACACCTTC. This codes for CASRGVGRVDGYTF.

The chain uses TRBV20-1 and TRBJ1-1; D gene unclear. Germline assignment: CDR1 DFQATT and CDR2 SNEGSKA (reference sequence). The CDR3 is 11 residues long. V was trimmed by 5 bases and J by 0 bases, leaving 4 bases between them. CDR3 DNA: TGCAGTGCTGGGCTGAACACTGAAGCTTTCTTT. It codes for CSAGLNTEAFF.

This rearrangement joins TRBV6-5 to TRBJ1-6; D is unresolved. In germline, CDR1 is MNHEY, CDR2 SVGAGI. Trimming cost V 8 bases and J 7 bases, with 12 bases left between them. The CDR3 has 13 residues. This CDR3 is CASATSWNSPLHF. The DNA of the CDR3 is TGTGCCAGCGCCACATCGTGGAATTCACCCCTCCACTTT.

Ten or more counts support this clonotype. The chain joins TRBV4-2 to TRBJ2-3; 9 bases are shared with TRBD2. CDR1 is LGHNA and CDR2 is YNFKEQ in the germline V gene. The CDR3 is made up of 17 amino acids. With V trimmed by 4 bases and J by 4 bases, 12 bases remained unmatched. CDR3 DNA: TGTGCCAGCAGCCCATACTTAGCGGGAGAACGAGCAGATACGCAGTATTTT. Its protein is CASSPYLAGERADTQYF.

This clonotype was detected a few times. CDR3 region: CASRTQGPLAGIYEQYF. In DNA, the CDR3 is TGTGCCAGCAGAACCCAGGGCCCTCTAGCGGGTATCTACGAGCAGTACTTC. The rearrangement joins TRBV12-3 or TRBV12-4 to TRBJ2-7; 8 bases match TRBD2. Trimming removed 6 bases from V and 3 bases from J; junction bases left unmatched: 16. This CDR3 region has 17 residues.

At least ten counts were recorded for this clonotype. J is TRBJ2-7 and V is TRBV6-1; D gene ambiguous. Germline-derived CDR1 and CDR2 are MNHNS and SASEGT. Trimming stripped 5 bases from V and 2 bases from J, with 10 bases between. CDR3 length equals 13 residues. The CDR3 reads CASSRPATYEQYF. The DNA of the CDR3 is TGTGCCAGCAGTCGTCCAGCGACCTACGAGCAGTACTTC.

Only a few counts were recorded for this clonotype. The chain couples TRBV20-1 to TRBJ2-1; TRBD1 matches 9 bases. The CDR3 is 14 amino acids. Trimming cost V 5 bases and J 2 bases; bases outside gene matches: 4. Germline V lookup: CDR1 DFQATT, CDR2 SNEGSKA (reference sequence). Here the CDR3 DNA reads TGCAGTGCTCCCCGACAGGGGGCCTACAATGAGCAGTTCTTC. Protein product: CSAPRQGAYNEQFF.

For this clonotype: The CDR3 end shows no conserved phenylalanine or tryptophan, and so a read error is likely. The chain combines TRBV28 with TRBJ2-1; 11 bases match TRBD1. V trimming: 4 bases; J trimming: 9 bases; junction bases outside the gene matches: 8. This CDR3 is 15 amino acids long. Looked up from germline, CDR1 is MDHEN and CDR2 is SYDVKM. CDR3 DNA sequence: TGTGCCAGCAGTTCCCCCGGACAGGGGGCTGGTGAGCAGTTCATC. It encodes CASSSPGQGAGEQFI.

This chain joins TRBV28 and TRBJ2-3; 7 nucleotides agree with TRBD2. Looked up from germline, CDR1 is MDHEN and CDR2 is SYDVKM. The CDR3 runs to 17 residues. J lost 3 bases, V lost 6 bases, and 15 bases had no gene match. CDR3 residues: CASSPPAGAALTDTQYF. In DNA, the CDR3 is TGTGCCAGCAGCCCCCCGGCGGGAGCGGCTTTAACAGATACGCAGTATTTT. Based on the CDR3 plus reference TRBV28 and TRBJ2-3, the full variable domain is DVKVTQSSRYLVKRTGEKVFLECVQDMDHENMFWYRQDPGLGLRLIYFSYDVKMKEKGDIPEGYSVSREKKERFSLILESASTNQTSMYLCASSPPAGAALTDTQYFGPGTRLTVL.

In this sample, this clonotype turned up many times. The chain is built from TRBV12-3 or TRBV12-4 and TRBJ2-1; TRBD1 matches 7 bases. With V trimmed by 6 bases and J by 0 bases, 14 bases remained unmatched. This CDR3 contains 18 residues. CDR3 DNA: TGTGCCAGCAGACGTCTAACCGGGACAGTTAGCTCCTACAATGAGCAGTTCTTC. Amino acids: CASRRLTGTVSSYNEQFF.

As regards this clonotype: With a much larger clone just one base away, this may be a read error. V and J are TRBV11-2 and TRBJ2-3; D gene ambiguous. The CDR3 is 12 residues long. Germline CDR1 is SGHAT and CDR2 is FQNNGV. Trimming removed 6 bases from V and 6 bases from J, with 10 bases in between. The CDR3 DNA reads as TGTGCCAGCAGATCAATGAGGGATACGCAGTATTTT. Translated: CASRSMRDTQYF. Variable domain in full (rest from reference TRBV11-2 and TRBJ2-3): EAGVAQSPRYKIIEKRQSVAFWCNPISGHATLYWYQQILGQGPKLLIQFQNNGVVDDSQLPKDRFSAERLKGVDSTLKIQPAKLEDSAVYLCASRSMRDTQYFGPGTRLTVL.

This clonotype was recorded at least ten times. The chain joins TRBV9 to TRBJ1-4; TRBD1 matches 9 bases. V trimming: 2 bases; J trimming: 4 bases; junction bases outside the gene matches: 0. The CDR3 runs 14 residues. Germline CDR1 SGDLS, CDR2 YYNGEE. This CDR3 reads CASSVTGGNEKLFF. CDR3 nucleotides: TGTGCCAGCAGCGTGACAGGGGGTAATGAAAAACTGTTTTTT. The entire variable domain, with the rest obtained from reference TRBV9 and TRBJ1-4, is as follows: DSGVTQTPKHLITATGQRVTLRCSPRSGDLSVYWYQQSLDQGLQFLIQYYNGEERAKGNILERFSAQQFPDLHSELNLSSLELGDSALYFCASSVTGGNEKLFFGSGTQLSVL.

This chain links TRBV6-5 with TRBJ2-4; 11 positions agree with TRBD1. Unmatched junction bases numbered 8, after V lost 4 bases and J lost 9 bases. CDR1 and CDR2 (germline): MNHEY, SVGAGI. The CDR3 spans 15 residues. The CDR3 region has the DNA TGTGCCAGCAGTTCCCTGGACAGGGGGCAGGGCATTCAGTACTTC. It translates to CASSSLDRGQGIQYF.

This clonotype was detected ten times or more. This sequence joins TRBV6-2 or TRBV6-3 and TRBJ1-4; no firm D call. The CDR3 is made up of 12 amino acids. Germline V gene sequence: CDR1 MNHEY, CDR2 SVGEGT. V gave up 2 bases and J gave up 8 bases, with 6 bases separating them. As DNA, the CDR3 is TGTGCCAGCAGTTACGTTGAGGAAAAACTGTTTTTT. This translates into CASSYVEEKLFF.

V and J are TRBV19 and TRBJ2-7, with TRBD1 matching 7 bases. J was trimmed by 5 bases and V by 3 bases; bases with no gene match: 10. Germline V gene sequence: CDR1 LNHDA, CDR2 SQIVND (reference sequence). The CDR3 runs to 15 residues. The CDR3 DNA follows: TGTGCCAGTAGTATTGGATCGACAGGGTCCCACGAGCAGTACTTC. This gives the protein CASSIGSTGSHEQYF.

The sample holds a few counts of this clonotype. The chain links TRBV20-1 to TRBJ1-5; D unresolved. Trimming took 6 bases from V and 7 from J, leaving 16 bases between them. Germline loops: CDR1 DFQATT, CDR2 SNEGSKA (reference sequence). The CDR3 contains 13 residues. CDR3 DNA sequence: TGCAGTGCCGCGGACGCGGCCTGGCAGCCCCAGCATTTT. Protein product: CSAADAAWQPQHF.

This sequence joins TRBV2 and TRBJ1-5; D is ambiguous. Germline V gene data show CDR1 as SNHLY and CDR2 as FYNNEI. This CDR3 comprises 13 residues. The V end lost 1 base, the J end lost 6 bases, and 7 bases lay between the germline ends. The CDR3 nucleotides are TGTGCCAGCAGTGAAGAATCCGCTCAGCCCCAGCATTTT. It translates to CASSEESAQPQHF.

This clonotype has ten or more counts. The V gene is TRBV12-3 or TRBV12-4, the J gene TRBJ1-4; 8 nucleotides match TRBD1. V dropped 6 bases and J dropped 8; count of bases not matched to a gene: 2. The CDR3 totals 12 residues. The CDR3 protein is CASRTGGEKLFF. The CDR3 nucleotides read TGTGCCAGCAGAACAGGGGGGGAAAAACTGTTTTTT.

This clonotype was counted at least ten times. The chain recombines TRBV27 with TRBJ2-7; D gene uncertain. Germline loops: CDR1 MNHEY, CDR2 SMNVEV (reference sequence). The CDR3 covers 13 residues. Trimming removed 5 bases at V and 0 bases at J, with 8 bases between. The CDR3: CASSVGYSYEQYF. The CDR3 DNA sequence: TGTGCCAGCAGTGTCGGCTACTCCTACGAGCAGTACTTC.

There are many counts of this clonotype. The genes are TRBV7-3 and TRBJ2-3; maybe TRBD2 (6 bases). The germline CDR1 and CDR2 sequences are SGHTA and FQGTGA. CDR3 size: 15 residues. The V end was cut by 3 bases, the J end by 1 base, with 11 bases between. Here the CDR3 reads CASSFGGLGTDTQYF. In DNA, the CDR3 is TGTGCCAGCAGCTTCGGGGGACTTGGCACAGATACGCAGTATTTT. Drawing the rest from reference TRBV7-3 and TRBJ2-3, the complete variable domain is GAGVSQTPSNKVTEKGKYVELRCDPISGHTALYWYRQSLGQGPEFLIYFQGTGAADDSGLPNDRFFAVRPEGSVSTLKIQRTERGDSAVYLCASSFGGLGTDTQYFGPGTRLTVL.